The TCR beta chain under discussion was sequenced for a study of identical twins. Findings and caveats of the study: Whereas memory repertoires showed no such difference, abundant cord blood beta clonotypes carried fewer insertions.

Unique molecular identifiers were in the cDNA, with template-switch universal primer binding. TCRdb ran MiXCR on the 5' RACE reads and lists one entry per CDR3 protein. The sample holds approximately 190,000 distinct CDR3 sequences; 15% are singletons and the top ten take 35% to 50%. This clonotype has only a few counts. No antigen is known for it. The length of the CDR3 is 12 residues. V dropped 5 bases and J dropped 0 bases, with 2 bases sitting between them. In addition, the sample was reused for a study of T cells expressing NK-cell markers. From that study: An anti-gamma-delta TCR antibody restricted sorting to alpha-beta TCR T cells in several experiments.

The chain links TRBV12-3 or TRBV12-4 to TRBJ1-3; D ambiguous. The clonotype was recovered from a woman aged 18-35 years in good health. Source material: CD8+ T cells sorted from blood. The CDR3 protein is CASSPSGNTIYF. CDR3 in DNA: TGTGCCAGCAGTCCCTCTGGAAACACCATATATTTT.